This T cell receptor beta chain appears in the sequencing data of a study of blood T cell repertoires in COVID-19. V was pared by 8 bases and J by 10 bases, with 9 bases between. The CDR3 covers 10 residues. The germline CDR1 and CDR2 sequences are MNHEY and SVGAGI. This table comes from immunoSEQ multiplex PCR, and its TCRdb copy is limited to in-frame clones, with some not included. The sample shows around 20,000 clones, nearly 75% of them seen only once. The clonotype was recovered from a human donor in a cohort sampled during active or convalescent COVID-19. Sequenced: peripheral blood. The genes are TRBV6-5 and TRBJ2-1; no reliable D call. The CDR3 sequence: CASGQTEQFF. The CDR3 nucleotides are TGTGCCAGCGGTCAGACAGAGCAGTTCTTC.